These T cell receptor beta chains were read from a single sample in a study of monozygotic twins with inflammatory bowel disease. TCRdb reanalyzed the 5' RACE reads, giving one entry per CDR3 protein sequence and no DNA. This repertoire includes a few hundred thousand distinct CDR3 sequences. Source material: blood. These receptors came from a human donor with ulcerative colitis or Crohn's disease, or a healthy co-twin of an affected twin (not recorded which). The CDR3 runs from the conserved cysteine through the conserved F or W. Not all rows give a size; the values are once, few, many and, for expanded clones, a class.

cdr3_aa | v_call | clone_size | j_call
CATSDLTETQYF | TRBV24-1 | medium-sized | TRBJ2-5
CASSLLPGQGILNEQFF | TRBV11-2 | NA | TRBJ2-1
CASSYGTGAPGELFF | TRBV4-2 | NA | TRBJ2-2
CSAPSRQGGQPQHF | TRBV20-1 | NA | TRBJ1-5
CASSFDRSSHGYTF | TRBV5-5 | NA | TRBJ1-2
CASSAGLLRPGANVLTF | TRBV11-2 | NA | TRBJ2-6
CAWGDSSNQPQHF | TRBV30 | NA | TRBJ1-5
CATSRPGRGRETQYF | TRBV15 | NA | TRBJ2-5
CASSEVRGSDTEAFF | TRBV6-1 | NA | TRBJ1-1
CSVSGRTRTEAFF | TRBV29-1 | NA | TRBJ1-1
CASSDQASQPQHF | TRBV4-2 | NA | TRBJ1-5
CASSFRDVGYGYTF | TRBV7-9 | NA | TRBJ1-2
CASSLVPSVNYGYTF | TRBV5-1 | NA | TRBJ1-2
CASSLSVSGEQYF | TRBV5-1 | NA | TRBJ2-7
CASSPGFPEGYTF | TRBV14 | NA | TRBJ1-2
CASSQGGRGVNTEAFF | TRBV4-2 | NA | TRBJ1-1
CSVRDRGHEQFF | TRBV29-1 | NA | TRBJ2-1
CASSFDLGQGARGNTIYF | TRBV12-3/TRBV12-4 | NA | TRBJ1-3
CASRSLAGRTGELFF | TRBV6-1 | NA | TRBJ2-2
CASSHKAGTASYNEQFF | TRBV5-1 | NA | TRBJ2-1
CSAPPGQHLYGYTF | TRBV20-1 | NA | TRBJ1-2
CASSLAITQSEKLFF | TRBV7-2 | NA | TRBJ1-4
CASNLLAGANTGELFF | TRBV9 | NA | TRBJ2-2
CASSLARQPMNTEAFF | TRBV5-1 | NA | TRBJ1-1
CASSYGQGLTEAFF | TRBV7-8 | NA | TRBJ1-1
CASSLVVGGAYNEQFF | TRBV5-5 | NA | TRBJ2-1
CASSSDPSSYEQYF | TRBV7-9 | NA | TRBJ2-7
CASSPTLSGGYTF | TRBV6-5 | NA | TRBJ1-2
CASSDSLDYGYTF | TRBV25-1 | NA | TRBJ1-2
CATSGREGSQDTQYF | TRBV15 | NA | TRBJ2-3
CAIHVSHPNEQYF | TRBV5-1 | NA | TRBJ2-7
CASSISNEQFF | TRBV5-6 | NA | TRBJ2-1
CASSQDWGGPYEQYF | TRBV14 | NA | TRBJ2-7
CSARAMDQYYEQYF | TRBV20-1 | NA | TRBJ2-7
CASSLSGADYGYTF | TRBV5-1 | NA | TRBJ1-2
CSVFTGGNQPQHF | TRBV20-1 | NA | TRBJ1-5
CSALKGGQPQHF | TRBV20-1 | NA | TRBJ1-5
CASSPRASQEQFF | TRBV6-4 | NA | TRBJ2-1
CASSEREAGANVLTF | TRBV7-3 | NA | TRBJ2-6
CASSITSGSHNEQFF | TRBV19 | NA | TRBJ2-1
CATCYHGSGNTEAFF | TRBV15 | NA | TRBJ1-1
CASTLVAGELFF | TRBV7-2 | NA | TRBJ2-2
CASSQPVGWSNTGELFF | TRBV7-9 | NA | TRBJ2-2
CASTLWTSGSGDEQFF | TRBV5-4 | NA | TRBJ2-1
CASNNRGVYNEQFF | TRBV5-6 | NA | TRBJ2-1
CASSLGRGFYEQYF | TRBV7-9 | NA | TRBJ2-7
CASSQLMGVTLHF | TRBV11-2 | NA | TRBJ1-6
CASSPGTGASSYNEQFF | TRBV11-3 | NA | TRBJ2-1
CASSSGLAGGWSEQFF | TRBV27 | NA | TRBJ2-1
CASSVGTATKETQYF | TRBV2 | NA | TRBJ2-5
CSGPFSASNGYTF | TRBV20-1 | NA | TRBJ1-2
CASSTIPGTDTQYF | TRBV5-1 | NA | TRBJ2-3